Listed below are T cell receptor beta chains from one sample, sequenced in a study of blood T cells in healthy people across ages. TCRdb reanalysed the 5' RACE reads using MiXCR and keeps one entry per CDR3 protein. Found here are 890,000 or so distinct CDR3 sequences, around 62% of them singletons; the top ten hold 25% to 35%. Sequenced: blood. These receptors all come from a man in his thirties or forties in good health. CDR3s include the opening cysteine and the closing phenylalanine or tryptophan. A D gene is named only where the DNA matches it firmly. Clone size is shown for a subset of rows, as once, few, many or a class of expanded clone.

clone_size	d_call	v_call	j_call	cdr3_aa	cdr3_nt
-	TRBD1	TRBV5-6	TRBJ2-1	CASSSRGHNEQFF	TGTGCCAGCAGCTCCAGGGGGCACAATGAGCAGTTCTTC
many	-	TRBV7-2	TRBJ2-5	CASSLGNGAQETQYF	TGTGCCAGCAGCTTAGGAAATGGGGCCCAAGAGACCCAGTACTTC
-	-	TRBV19	TRBJ1-1	CASSDRVGGVNTEAFF	TGTGCCAGTAGTGATCGGGTCGGGGGAGTGAACACTGAAGCTTTCTTT
once	TRBD1	TRBV7-6	TRBJ1-2	CASSLGTGGNGYGYTF	TGTGCCAGCAGCTTAGGGACAGGGGGGAATGGATATGGCTACACCTTC
-	TRBD1	TRBV29-1	TRBJ2-3	CSVEATGLTDTQYF	TGCAGCGTTGAAGCGACAGGGCTGACAGATACGCAGTATTTT
-	TRBD2	TRBV29-1	TRBJ2-1	CSVELAGSSYNEQFF	TGCAGCGTTGAACTAGCGGGGAGCTCCTACAATGAGCAGTTCTTC
-	TRBD1	TRBV24-1	TRBJ2-7	CATSAADRGEQYF	TGTGCCACCAGTGCAGCGGACAGGGGCGAGCAGTACTTC
-	-	TRBV20-1	TRBJ2-7	CSAYPPGLYFYEQYF	TGCAGTGCCTATCCCCCGGGTCTGTACTTCTACGAGCAGTACTTC
-	-	TRBV5-5	TRBJ2-7	CASSLEGPPIYEQYF	TGTGCCAGCAGCTTGGAAGGACCTCCGATTTACGAGCAGTACTTC
-	-	TRBV7-2	TRBJ1-1	CASSPNGGTNTEAFF	TGTGCCAGCAGCCCCAACGGGGGCACGAACACTGAAGCTTTCTTT
-	TRBD2	TRBV12-3/TRBV12-4	TRBJ2-1	CASSPVAGGYNEQFF	TGTGCCAGCAGTCCCGTAGCGGGGGGTTACAATGAGCAGTTCTTC
-	-	TRBV5-6	TRBJ2-7	CASSGDDGRSYEQYF	TGTGCCAGCAGCGGAGATGACGGACGTTCCTACGAGCAGTACTTC
-	TRBD1	TRBV10-3	TRBJ2-7	CAISGDRGSSYEQYF	TGTGCCATCAGTGGGGACAGGGGGAGCTCCTACGAGCAGTACTTC
-	-	TRBV15	TRBJ1-4	CATSRPAGKEKLFF	TGTGCCACCAGCAGACCTGCGGGGAAGGAAAAACTGTTTTTT
few	-	TRBV9	TRBJ2-7	CASSVRPGLDEQYF	TGTGCCAGCAGCGTAAGGCCAGGCCTCGACGAGCAGTACTTC
-	-	TRBV24-1	TRBJ2-5	CATSDLVGLERETQYF	TGTGCCACCAGTGATTTAGTGGGTCTAGAGAGGGAGACCCAGTACTTC
-	-	TRBV2	TRBJ2-1	CASSADHRDEQFF	TGTGCCAGCAGTGCGGACCACAGGGATGAGCAGTTCTTC
few	-	TRBV7-9	TRBJ2-1	CASSPALWADEQFF	TGTGCCAGCAGCCCCGCGTTGTGGGCCGATGAGCAGTTCTTC
-	-	TRBV4-3	TRBJ2-7	CASSQVSSEAYEQYF	TGCGCCAGCAGCCAAGTTTCTAGCGAAGCCTACGAGCAGTACTTC
-	-	TRBV18	TRBJ2-1	CASSPDGGNEQFF	TGTGCCAGCTCACCAGACGGGGGCAATGAGCAGTTCTTC
-	TRBD2	TRBV7-3	TRBJ2-5	CASSPSGGFGTQYF	TGTGCCAGCAGCCCCTCGGGGGGTTTCGGGACCCAGTACTTC
-	-	TRBV7-8	TRBJ1-4	CASSLGPAGVEKLFF	TGTGCCAGCAGCTTAGGACCGGCAGGGGTCGAAAAACTGTTTTTT
-	-	TRBV12-3/TRBV12-4	TRBJ1-1	CASSNGQRNTEAFF	TGTGCCAGCAGTAATGGACAGCGGAACACTGAAGCTTTCTTT
-	-	TRBV9	TRBJ1-2	CASSVAAGRFYGYTF	TGTGCCAGCAGCGTAGCTGCGGGGCGGTTCTATGGCTACACCTTC
-	-	TRBV11-2	TRBJ1-4	CASSLATSGEKLFF	TGTGCCAGCAGCTTAGCCACGAGTGGCGAAAAACTGTTTTTT
-	TRBD2	TRBV2	TRBJ2-1	CASSVRASGGLNEQFF	TGTGCCAGCAGTGTAAGGGCCAGCGGGGGACTAAATGAGCAGTTCTTC
-	-	TRBV12-3/TRBV12-4	TRBJ2-1	CASTERGELFF	TGTGCCAGCACTGAAAGGGGGGAGTTGTTCTTC
-	-	TRBV10-3	TRBJ2-7	CAISDSQGLHEQYF	TGTGCCATCAGTGACTCCCAGGGTCTCCACGAGCAGTACTTC
-	TRBD1	TRBV6-2/TRBV6-3	TRBJ2-1	CASKGTGKTYNEQFF	TGTGCCAGCAAAGGGACAGGGAAAACCTACAATGAGCAGTTCTTC
-	-	TRBV9	TRBJ2-5	CASSVAPAPQETQYF	TGTGCCAGCAGCGTAGCCCCCGCCCCCCAAGAGACCCAGTACTTC
-	TRBD1	TRBV20-1	TRBJ1-2	CSARALGTEVSFYGYTF	TGCAGTGCTAGAGCGTTGGGGACAGAAGTATCCTTCTATGGCTACACCTTC